The 25 T cell receptor beta chains given below trace back to one sample, sequenced in a study of blood T cell repertoires in COVID-19. Using immunoSEQ multiplex PCR, the repertoire was profiled, and TCRdb retains in-frame clones only, with some absent. The table includes 300,000 to 350,000 clones, around nine tenths detected once. Sequencing was carried out using PBMCs or T cells enriched from blood (not recorded which). Every receptor here comes from a woman aged 25 to 39 who had recovered from COVID-19.

The chain recombines TRBV19 with TRBJ1-1, with D perhaps matching TRBD1 (6 bases). Germline CDR1 is LNHDA and CDR2 is SQIVND (reference sequence). The CDR3 totals 13 residues. With 1 base removed from V and 6 bases from J, the gap between germline ends came to 9 bases. CDR3 in amino acids: CASSIGGQSEAFF. The CDR3 nucleotides read TGTGCCAGTAGTATAGGCGGACAGTCTGAAGCTTTCTTT.

This clone came up a few times. J is TRBJ1-4 and V is TRBV18, with a possible D match to TRBD1 (5 bases). Trimming cost V 5 bases and J 8 bases, with 21 bases left between them. CDR1 KGHSH and CDR2 LQKENI come from the germline V gene. The CDR3 is made up of 16 amino acids. The CDR3 DNA reads as TGTGCCAGCTCAGTTTCCGATCGCAGGGATGGAGAAAAACTGTTTTTT. Translating it yields CASSVSDRRDGEKLFF. Full variable domain (outside the CDR3, taken from reference TRBV18 and TRBJ1-4): NAGVMQNPRHLVRRRGQEARLRCSPMKGHSHVYWYRQLPEEGLKFMVYLQKENIIDESGMPKERFSAEFPKEGPSILRIQQVVRGDSAAYFCASSVSDRRDGEKLFFGSGTQLSVL.

In its sample, this clone was seen once. The rearrangement joins TRBV13 to TRBJ2-1, with 8 nucleotides matching TRBD2. Germline V lookup: CDR1 PRHDT, CDR2 FYEKMQ (reference sequence). Germline trimming cut 1 base from V and 9 bases from J; bases unmatched to any gene: 11. CDR3 length: 16 residues. Here the CDR3 DNA reads TGTGCCAGCAGCTTAGAACCCCACGGGAGGGCCGCTGAGCAGTTCTTC. Translated, it gives CASSLEPHGRAAEQFF.

The rearrangement links TRBV2 to TRBJ2-3; 7 bases are a match to TRBD2. V gave up 3 bases and J gave up 3 bases; unmatched junction bases: 6. This CDR3 region has 15 residues. The germline gives CDR1 SNHLY, CDR2 FYNNEI. CDR3 sequence (DNA): TGTGCCAGCAGTGATGGGAGGGAGGCAACAGATACGCAGTATTTT. Translating it yields CASSDGREATDTQYF. The full variable domain, in which reference TRBV2 and TRBJ2-3 provide the parts outside the CDR3, is EPEVTQTPSHQVTQMGQEVILRCVPISNHLYFYWYRQILGQKVEFLVSFYNNEISEKSEIFDDQFSVERPDGSNFTLKIRSTKLEDSAMYFCASSDGREATDTQYFGPGTRLTVL.

This chain joins TRBV19 and TRBJ1-5; TRBD1 aligns across 9 bases. Germline V gene sequence: CDR1 LNHDA, CDR2 SQIVND (reference sequence). CDR3 length equals 15 residues. The ends lost 7 bases at V and 6 bases at J; junction bases unmatched: 10. As DNA, the CDR3 is TGTGCCAGTAACCGGGGACAGGGTAGTAGTCAGCCCCAGCATTTT. Its translation is CASNRGQGSSQPQHF.

The chain uses TRBV7-2 and TRBJ2-5, with 10 nucleotides matching TRBD2. The CDR3 is 16 residues long. Trimming removed 5 bases from V and 5 bases from J; junction bases left unmatched: 11. Per the germline V gene, CDR1 is SGHTA and CDR2 is FQGNSA. This CDR3 reads CASSLKRAGGKETQYF. The CDR3 bases are TGTGCCAGCAGCCTCAAAAGAGCGGGAGGGAAGGAGACCCAGTACTTC.

The rearrangement uses TRBV19 and TRBJ2-3, with 9 bases fitting TRBD1. CDR3 size: 16 residues. V lost 3 bases and J lost 3; bases outside the gene matches: 7. Germline V gene sequence: CDR1 LNHDA, CDR2 SQIVND (reference sequence). DNA of the CDR3: TGTGCCAGTAGTATCACAGGGGGCGGCTCGACAGATACGCAGTATTTT. Translation gives CASSITGGGSTDTQYF. Complete variable domain (other parts from reference TRBV19 and TRBJ2-3): DGGITQSPKYLFRKEGQNVTLSCEQNLNHDAMYWYRQDPGQGLRLIYYSQIVNDFQKGDIAEGYSVSREKKESFPLTVTSAQKNPTAFYLCASSITGGGSTDTQYFGPGTRLTVL.

J is TRBJ2-1 and V is TRBV3-1 (or the pseudogene TRBV3-2); no clear D gene. The V end lost 0 bases, the J end lost 11 bases, and 8 bases lay between the germline ends. The germline V gene has CDR1 LGHDT and CDR2 YNNKEL (reference sequence). The CDR3 sequence is 12 residues long. DNA of the CDR3: TGTGCCAGCAGCCAAGATTCGCGGAAGCAGTTCTTC. Translated: CASSQDSRKQFF.

CDR3: CASSVDPGQASYEQYF. In DNA, the CDR3 is TGTGCCAGCAGTGTAGACCCGGGACAGGCGTCCTACGAGCAGTACTTC. J is TRBJ2-7 and V is TRBV27, with TRBD1 identical over 8 bases. This CDR3 contains 16 residues. CDR1 and CDR2 from the germline V gene are MNHEY and SMNVEV (reference sequence). The junction had 10 bases not matched to a gene; V was cut back by 5 bases and J by 1 base.

This chain connects TRBV27 to TRBJ2-3; no firm D call. Trimming stripped 2 bases from V and 5 bases from J, with 8 bases between. CDR3 length equals 13 residues. Looked up from germline, CDR1 is MNHEY and CDR2 is SMNVEV (reference sequence). CDR3 residues: CASSLMAIDTQYF. CDR3 sequence (DNA): TGTGCCAGCAGTTTAATGGCCATAGATACGCAGTATTTT.

V usage is TRBV24-1 and J usage is TRBJ1-4; 7 bases map to TRBD1. J gave up 5 bases and V 4 bases, and 6 bases lay outside the gene matches. CDR1 is KGHDR, CDR2 SFDVKD, per germline. This CDR3 contains 15 residues. CDR3 protein: CATSEGDRKNEKLFF. CDR3 bases: TGTGCCACCAGTGAGGGGGACAGAAAGAATGAAAAACTGTTTTTT.

The rearrangement joins TRBV25-1 to TRBJ2-2, with 11 bases fitting TRBD2. This CDR3 comprises 18 residues. V lost 4 bases and J lost 2; bases outside the gene matches: 9. Germline CDR1 reads MGHDK; CDR2 reads SYGVNS. In DNA, the CDR3 is TGTGCCAGCAGTGCGGCCGCACTAGCGGGAGATAACACCGGGGAGCTGTTTTTT. Translated, it gives CASSAAALAGDNTGELFF.

This clone was recorded only once. The chain joins TRBV30 to TRBJ1-1, with D maybe TRBD1 (6 bases). The germline V gene encodes CDR1 GTSNPN and CDR2 SVGIG (reference sequence). The CDR3 is made up of 13 amino acids. The V gene lost 2 bases and the J gene lost 5 bases, with 12 bases spanning the gap. CDR3 sequence: CAWSIGGGTEAFF. The CDR3 DNA reads TGTGCCTGGAGTATAGGGGGGGGGACTGAAGCTTTCTTT.

The V and J genes are TRBV6-5 and TRBJ1-2, with a weak D call TRBD1 (6 bases). The V end lost 6 bases, the J end lost 0 bases, and 14 bases lay between the germline ends. The CDR3 contains 15 residues. Germline V lookup: CDR1 MNHEY, CDR2 SVGAGI. The CDR3: CASSPEQGSNYGYTF. The CDR3 nucleotides are TGTGCCAGCAGCCCGGAACAGGGATCTAACTATGGCTACACCTTC.

The chain has TRBV7-2 and TRBJ2-7; weak D call: TRBD1 (6 bases). Germline V lookup: CDR1 SGHTA, CDR2 FQGNSA. The CDR3 loop spans 14 amino acids. V gave up 1 base and J gave up 3 bases, with 10 bases separating them. This CDR3 reads CASSLEYRVYEQYF. The CDR3 region has the DNA TGTGCCAGCAGCTTAGAGTACAGGGTCTACGAGCAGTACTTC.

This chain links TRBV5-6 with TRBJ2-1; 7 bases are a match to TRBD2. The trim removed 0 bases at V and 9 bases at J, leaving 9 bases unmatched. The length of the CDR3 is 15 residues. Germline loops: CDR1 SGHDT, CDR2 YYEEEE. CDR3 sequence reads: CASSLVDGRIGEQFF. Here the CDR3 DNA reads TGTGCCAGCAGCTTGGTCGACGGGAGGATAGGTGAGCAGTTCTTC.

The sample holds a few counts of this clone. This sequence joins TRBV19 and TRBJ1-1; maybe TRBD1 (5 bases). The CDR3 contains 13 residues. The germline V gene has CDR1 LNHDA and CDR2 SQIVND (reference sequence). The CDR3 loop is CGTHRSGWTEAFF. CDR3 nucleotides: TGTGGGACCCATCGGTCAGGGTGGACTGAAGCTTTCTTT.

This clone is a singleton in its sample. The rearrangement uses TRBV28 and TRBJ1-4; D perhaps matches TRBD1 (5 bases). Between the trimmed V and J ends, which lost 5 bases and 5 bases, there was a span of 12 bases. The CDR3 runs 14 residues. CDR1 and CDR2 from the germline V gene are MDHEN and SYDVKM. CDR3 sequence: CASSTPGKNEKLFF. The CDR3 DNA sequence: TGTGCCAGCAGTACACCAGGGAAAAATGAAAAACTGTTTTTT.

The table lists this clone with a few counts. The chain has TRBV2 and TRBJ2-7, with 7 bases matching TRBD2. Germline loops: CDR1 SNHLY, CDR2 FYNNEI. The CDR3 has 16 residues. Germline trimming cut 2 bases from V and 3 bases from J; bases unmatched to any gene: 10. CDR3 protein: CASSEHGSGSFYEQYF. As DNA, the CDR3 is TGTGCCAGCAGTGAACACGGTAGCGGGTCTTTCTACGAGCAGTACTTC.

The sample holds a few counts of this clone. The gene calls are TRBV7-9 and TRBJ1-1; 9 positions match TRBD1. This CDR3 contains 15 residues. CDR1 is SEHNR and CDR2 is FQNEAQ in the germline V gene (reference sequence). The V and J ends lost 5 bases and 2 bases, in that order; junction bases with no gene match: 6. The CDR3 spells CASSHWTGDNTEAFF. CDR3 coding DNA: TGTGCCAGCAGCCACTGGACAGGGGACAACACTGAAGCTTTCTTT.

V and J are TRBV28 and TRBJ2-2, with a weak D call TRBD2 (6 bases). Trimming cost V 7 bases and J 6 bases, with 15 bases left between them. CDR3 length equals 14 residues. Germline CDR1 and CDR2: MDHEN and SYDVKM. The CDR3 bases are TGTGCCAGCATCTCTAGCGCGGTTGCCGGGGAGCTGTTTTTT. Translation gives CASISSAVAGELFF.

The chain couples TRBV10-2 to TRBJ2-3, with D possibly TRBD2 on 7 matching bases. Trimming shortened V by 8 bases and J by 4 bases, and 19 bases separated the two germline ends. This CDR3 region has 15 residues. Germline V CDR1 and CDR2: WSHSY, SAAADI. The chain's CDR3 is CASGRTAGSADTQYF. The DNA for the CDR3 is TGCGCCAGCGGACGGACAGCGGGAAGCGCAGATACGCAGTATTTT.

The genes are TRBV5-5 and TRBJ2-5; 12 bases line up with TRBD2. J gave up 0 bases and V 0 bases, and 3 bases lay outside the gene matches. The germline V gene has CDR1 SGHKS and CDR2 YYEKEE (reference sequence). This CDR3 is built from 17 residues. The CDR3 bases are TGTGCCAGCAGCTTGGGGCTAGCGGGAGGGTACCAAGAGACCCAGTACTTC. Residues: CASSLGLAGGYQETQYF.

The chain carries TRBV7-9 and TRBJ2-3, with D possibly TRBD2 on 5 matching bases. V dropped 5 bases and J dropped 9 bases, with 21 bases sitting between them. Germline CDR1 reads SEHNR; CDR2 reads FQNEAQ (reference sequence). The CDR3 has 15 amino acids. DNA for the CDR3: TGTGCCAGCAGCACGAACTGGGGTGTGGGAGAGACGCAGTATTTT. As protein: CASSTNWGVGETQYF.

CDR3 residues: CASSLGTSYNEQFF. For the CDR3, the DNA is TGCGCCAGCAGCTTGGGGACTAGCTACAATGAGCAGTTCTTC. This chain joins TRBV5-1 and TRBJ2-1, with 7 bases fitting TRBD2. Per germline, CDR1 SGHRS and CDR2 YFSETQ. V was clipped by 0 bases and J by 3 bases; unmatched bases: 0. The CDR3 totals 14 residues. Full variable domain (missing parts from reference TRBV5-1 and TRBJ2-1): KAGVTQTPRYLIKTRGQQVTLSCSPISGHRSVSWYQQTPGQGLQFLFEYFSETQRNKGNFPGRFSGRQFSNSRSEMNVSTLELGDSALYLCASSLGTSYNEQFFGPGTRLTVL.